The 21 T cell receptor beta chains below come from one sample, sequenced in a study of PD-L1 blockade in urothelial cancer. Profiled with immunoSEQ multiplex PCR; TCRdb holds only in-frame clones, not every one. The sample lists 20,000 to 25,000 clones; 91% were seen once. Time point reported: peripheral blood 6 weeks after treatment start. The material was PBMCs, obtained around atezolizumab (anti-PD-L1) treatment. Source of these receptors: a woman in her sixties with urothelial cancer.

The chain uses TRBV5-6 and TRBJ2-7; D is unresolved. CDR1 is SGHDT and CDR2 is YYEEEE in the germline V gene. The CDR3 runs 15 residues. V lost 3 bases, J lost 0 bases, and 13 bases lay in between. CDR3 in DNA: TGTGCCAGCAGCTCTTACATTCGGAGCTCCTACGAGCAGTACTTC. Residues: CASSSYIRSSYEQYF.

The V gene is TRBV11-2, the J gene TRBJ2-2, with 9 bases lining up with TRBD2. CDR1 is SGHAT and CDR2 is FQNNGV in the germline V gene. CDR3 length: 19 amino acids. V trimming: 1 base; J trimming: 2 bases; junction bases outside the gene matches: 11. The CDR3 DNA reads TGTGCCAGCAGCTTAGGTCCTAGCGGGACTACCTATAACACCGGGGAGCTGTTTTTT. This translates into CASSLGPSGTTYNTGELFF.

The genes are TRBV2 and TRBJ1-5; 7 nucleotides agree with TRBD1. V was pared by 4 bases and J by 5 bases, with 11 bases of the junction left unmatched. The CDR3 has 16 amino acids. The germline gives CDR1 SNHLY, CDR2 FYNNEI. The CDR3 here is CASSAQIGQAHQPQHF. For the CDR3, the DNA is TGTGCCAGCAGTGCCCAAATCGGACAGGCCCATCAGCCCCAGCATTTT.

This clone was recorded once. This chain uses TRBV6-4 with TRBJ2-5, with a tentative D call TRBD2 (6 bases). The V end was cut by 3 bases, the J end by 5 bases, with 16 bases between. Germline lookup yields CDR1 MRHNA and CDR2 SNTAGT. This CDR3 region has 15 residues. The CDR3 DNA is TGTGCCAGCAGTGAGGGTCCGGGGGATGTGGAGACCCAGTACTTC. Protein: CASSEGPGDVETQYF.

The V call is TRBV6-5, the J call TRBJ1-4; D perhaps matches TRBD1 (6 bases). The length of the CDR3 is 14 residues. The germline V and J ends were trimmed by 6 bases and 3 bases, with 11 bases remaining between them. Germline assignment: CDR1 MNHEY and CDR2 SVGAGI. The CDR3 sequence: CASSLQGSNEKLFF. Here the CDR3 DNA reads TGTGCCAGCAGCCTACAGGGCTCTAATGAAAAACTGTTTTTT.

The chain is built from TRBV18 and TRBJ1-4; no reliable D call. The CDR3 covers 13 residues. The germline V gene has CDR1 KGHSH and CDR2 LQKENI. The V end was cut by 5 bases, the J end by 1 base, with 5 bases between. The CDR3 here is CASSYRTNEKLFF. The CDR3, as DNA: TGTGCCAGCTCATACAGAACTAATGAAAAACTGTTTTTT.

This clone turned up a few times. J is TRBJ1-5 and V is TRBV7-9; a weak D match, TRBD1 (6 bases). Trimming shortened V by 4 bases and J by 4 bases, and 11 bases separated the two germline ends. Germline V gives CDR1 SEHNR, CDR2 FQNEAQ (reference sequence). The CDR3 length is 14 residues. The CDR3 here is CASSSSGANQPQHF. CDR3 nucleotides: TGTGCCAGCAGCTCCTCAGGGGCGAATCAGCCCCAGCATTTT.

J is TRBJ2-3 and V is TRBV9; TRBD2 might be the D (6 bases). The CDR3 consists of 18 residues. Germline V gene sequence: CDR1 SGDLS, CDR2 YYNGEE. V shed 0 bases and J shed 6 bases, with 23 bases lying between them. The CDR3 reads CASSVVRVGTAGGDTQYF. DNA for the CDR3: TGTGCCAGCAGCGTAGTTAGGGTCGGTACCGCTGGAGGGGATACGCAGTATTTT.

In its sample, this clone was seen once. The chain uses TRBV11-2 and TRBJ2-1; D may be TRBD1 (5 bases). V gave up 4 bases and J gave up 4 bases, with 11 bases separating them. The germline V gene encodes CDR1 SGHAT and CDR2 FQNNGV. The CDR3 contains 14 residues. The CDR3 is CASSSPGSYNEQFF. The CDR3 coding sequence is TGTGCCAGCAGCTCCCCAGGGTCTTACAATGAGCAGTTCTTC. The full variable domain, completed using reference TRBV11-2 and TRBJ2-1, is EAGVAQSPRYKIIEKRQSVAFWCNPISGHATLYWYQQILGQGPKLLIQFQNNGVVDDSQLPKDRFSAERLKGVDSTLKIQPAKLEDSAVYLCASSSPGSYNEQFFGPGTRLTVL.

V gene TRBV27 combines with J gene TRBJ1-1; TRBD1 is a possible D gene (5 bases). The CDR3 consists of 15 residues. V was shortened by 5 bases and J by 4 bases, with 17 bases between the two germline ends. CDR1 is MNHEY and CDR2 is SMNVEV in the germline V gene (reference sequence). CDR3 DNA: TGTGCCAGCAGTGTCTCCCAGGGTTTGGGCACTGAAGCTTTCTTT. This codes for CASSVSQGLGTEAFF.

In its sample, this clone was seen once. This sequence joins TRBV11-1 and TRBJ2-7; the D gene is possibly TRBD1 (6 bases). V was cut by 1 base and J by 3 bases, with 7 bases left in between. This CDR3 is 13 amino acids long. Germline V gene data show CDR1 as SGHAT and CDR2 as FQDESV (reference sequence). CDR3: CASSLDRVYEQYF. In nucleotides, the CDR3 is TGTGCCAGCAGCTTAGACAGGGTCTACGAGCAGTACTTC.

The chain combines TRBV19 with TRBJ1-4, with unresolved D. CDR1 and CDR2 from the germline V gene are LNHDA and SQIVND (reference sequence). The CDR3 totals 14 residues. V was cut by 7 bases and J by 2 bases, with 11 bases left in between. This CDR3 reads CASKAWETNEKLFF. CDR3 DNA: TGTGCCAGTAAGGCATGGGAGACTAATGAAAAACTGTTTTTT. Using reference TRBV19 and TRBJ1-4 for the parts outside the CDR3, the full variable domain is DGGITQSPKYLFRKEGQNVTLSCEQNLNHDAMYWYRQDPGQGLRLIYYSQIVNDFQKGDIAEGYSVSREKKESFPLTVTSAQKNPTAFYLCASKAWETNEKLFFGSGTQLSVL.

The V gene is TRBV28, the J gene TRBJ2-5, with D possibly TRBD1 on 6 matching bases. The V end lost 7 bases, the J end lost 1 base, and 19 bases lay between the germline ends. There are 16 residues in the CDR3. Germline lookup yields CDR1 MDHEN and CDR2 SYDVKM. This CDR3 reads CASKVRGPHLQETQYF. In DNA, the CDR3 is TGTGCCAGCAAGGTCAGGGGACCCCACCTCCAAGAGACCCAGTACTTC.

V and J are TRBV7-2 and TRBJ2-2; D uncertain. CDR1 is SGHTA and CDR2 is FQGNSA in the germline V gene. V was shortened by 4 bases and J by 7 bases, with 16 bases between the two germline ends. CDR3 size: 15 residues. The CDR3 DNA sequence: TGTGCCAGCAGCTCGCTCTGGGTAGCCGTCGGGGAGCTGTTTTTT. This translates into CASSSLWVAVGELFF.

This sequence joins TRBV28 and TRBJ1-2; a weak D match, TRBD1 (5 bases). CDR1 is MDHEN and CDR2 is SYDVKM in the germline V gene. CDR3 length equals 13 residues. Trimming left V 6 bases short and J 8 bases short, with 16 bases between. The CDR3 coding sequence is TGTGCCAGCAGCTTTCGCGGGGCGCAGGGCTACACCTTC. It codes for CASSFRGAQGYTF.

The chain carries TRBV29-1 and TRBJ1-1; D ambiguous. Trimming removed 0 bases at V and 1 base at J, with 9 bases between. Germline V gene data show CDR1 as SQVTM and CDR2 as ANQGSEA. The CDR3 spans 14 residues. As DNA, the CDR3 is TGCAGCGTTGAAGACAGCCGGGAGAACACTGAAGCTTTCTTT. Translated: CSVEDSRENTEAFF.

This chain joins TRBV20-1 and TRBJ2-5; D possibly corresponds to TRBD2 (6 bases). With 8 bases removed from V and 5 bases from J, the gap between germline ends came to 12 bases. Germline V lookup: CDR1 DFQATT, CDR2 SNEGSKA (reference sequence). This CDR3 is built from 11 residues. In DNA form, the CDR3 reads TGCAGTCCATGGGGGGTGGAGACCCAGTACTTC. It is translated as CSPWGVETQYF.

V is TRBV6-6 and J is TRBJ2-4; 7 nucleotides align to TRBD1. The CDR3 consists of 14 residues. V was pared by 2 bases and J by 6 bases, with 4 bases of the junction left unmatched. The germline CDR1 and CDR2 sequences are MNHNY and SVGAGI (reference sequence). The CDR3 nucleotides read TGTGCCAGCAGTTACAGCCAGGGGGTAAACATTCAGTACTTC. This codes for CASSYSQGVNIQYF.

V gene TRBV28 combines with J gene TRBJ2-7; D perhaps matches TRBD1 (6 bases). The V end lost 5 bases, the J end lost 4 bases, and 21 bases lay between the germline ends. The CDR3 covers 16 residues. Germline V CDR1 and CDR2: MDHEN, SYDVKM. The CDR3 region is CASSSPRDNPLYEQYF. The CDR3 DNA follows: TGTGCCAGCAGTAGCCCCCGGGACAACCCGCTATACGAGCAGTACTTC.

The genes are TRBV9 and TRBJ1-2, with no clear D. In germline, CDR1 is SGDLS, CDR2 YYNGEE. V gave up 2 bases and J gave up 7 bases, with 9 bases separating them. This CDR3 spans 12 amino acids. The CDR3: CASSVGSFGYTF. The CDR3 region has the DNA TGTGCCAGCAGCGTCGGGTCGTTTGGCTACACCTTC.

Concerning this clone: A clone one base away is much larger, so this may be a read error. V gene TRBV21-1 combines with J gene TRBJ1-2; TRBD1, the table's D call, was not compared with the DNA. TRBV21-1 has pseudogene status. This CDR3 comprises 20 residues. CDR3 coding DNA: TGTGCCAGCAACACTAATCGACAAGGGGCTCGCGGCCCGTATAACTATGGCTACACCTTC. Translated, it gives CASNTNRQGARGPYNYGYTF.